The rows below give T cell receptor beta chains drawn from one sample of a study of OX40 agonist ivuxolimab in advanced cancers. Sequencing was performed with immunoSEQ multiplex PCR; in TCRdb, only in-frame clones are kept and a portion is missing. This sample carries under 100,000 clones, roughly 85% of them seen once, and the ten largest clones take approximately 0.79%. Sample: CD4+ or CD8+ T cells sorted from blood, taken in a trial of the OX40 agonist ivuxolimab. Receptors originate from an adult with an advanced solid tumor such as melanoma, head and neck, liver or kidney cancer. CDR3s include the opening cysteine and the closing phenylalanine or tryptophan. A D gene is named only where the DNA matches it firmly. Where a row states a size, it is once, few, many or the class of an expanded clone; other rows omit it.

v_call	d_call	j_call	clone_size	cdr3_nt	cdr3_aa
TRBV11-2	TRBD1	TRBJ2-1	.	TGTGCCAGCAGACCCAACAGGGGCATTTACAATGAGCAGTTCTTC	CASRPNRGIYNEQFF
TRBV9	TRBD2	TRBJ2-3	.	TGTGCCAGCAGCGTAGACGTTGGTAGCGGGGGGGCTCGGTCAGATACGCAGTATTTT	CASSVDVGSGGARSDTQYF
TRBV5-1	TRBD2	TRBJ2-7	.	TGCGCCAGCAGCTTGGTCAGCGGGGGAAGCTACGAGCAGTACTTC	CASSLVSGGSYEQYF
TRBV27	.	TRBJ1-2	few	TGTGCCAGCAGCCTTAGGGCTAACTATGGCTACACCTTC	CASSLRANYGYTF
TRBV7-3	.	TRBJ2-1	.	TGTGCCAGCAGCCCGGGGAAGCCCTCCTACAATGAGCAGTTCTTC	CASSPGKPSYNEQFF
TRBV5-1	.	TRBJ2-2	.	TGCGCCAGCAGCTGGACTGGGACCACGAACACCGGGGAGCTGTTTTTT	CASSWTGTTNTGELFF
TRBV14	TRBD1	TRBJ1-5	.	TGTGCCAGCAGCAACGACAGGGGCGAACCCCAGCATTTT	CASSNDRGEPQHF
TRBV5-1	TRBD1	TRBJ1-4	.	TGCGCCAGCAGCGGCACCGGGACAGGGGTTGAAAAACTGTTTTTT	CASSGTGTGVEKLFF
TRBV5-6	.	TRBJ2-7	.	TGTGCCAGCAGCCGGATAAGCTCCTACGAGCAGTACTTC	CASSRISSYEQYF
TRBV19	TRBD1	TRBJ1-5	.	TGTGCCAGTACCACCCTGGGACAGTCAAATCAGCCCCAGCATTTT	CASTTLGQSNQPQHF
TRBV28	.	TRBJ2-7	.	TGTGCCAGCAGTTTCGGAACTCTTTACGAGCAGTACTTC	CASSFGTLYEQYF
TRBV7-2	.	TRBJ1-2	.	TGTGCCAGCAGCCCCACGGGAATCGGGGATGGCTACACCTTC	CASSPTGIGDGYTF
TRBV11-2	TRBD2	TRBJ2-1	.	TGTGCCAGCAGCTTGCGGGGCGCGGGGGGCGGCGGTGAGCAGTTCTTC	CASSLRGAGGGGEQFF
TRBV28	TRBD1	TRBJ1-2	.	TGTGCCAGCAGTCCGAATGGACAGGGAGCTAACTATGGCTACACCTTC	CASSPNGQGANYGYTF
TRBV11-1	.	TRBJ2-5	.	TGTGCCAGCAGCCTCCAGCCACAAGAGACCCAGTACTTC	CASSLQPQETQYF
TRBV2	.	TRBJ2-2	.	TGTGCCAGCAGTGATTCCGGAATCCTGAACACCGGGGAGCTGTTTTTT	CASSDSGILNTGELFF
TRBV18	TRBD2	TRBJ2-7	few	TGTGCCAGCTCACCACCGGGTACTAGCGGGGGCTACGAGCAGTACTTC	CASSPPGTSGGYEQYF
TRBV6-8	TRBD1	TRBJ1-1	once	TGTGCCAGCAGGCGACCGACAGGGATGAACACTGAAGCTTTCTTT	CASRRPTGMNTEAFF
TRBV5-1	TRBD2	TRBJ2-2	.	TGCGCCAGCAGCTTCACCAGCGGGGGGGCCAACGGGGAGCTGTTTTTT	CASSFTSGGANGELFF
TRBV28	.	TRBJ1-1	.	TGTGCCAGCAGCCCGTCCTGGGGCGAAGCTTTCTTT	CASSPSWGEAFF
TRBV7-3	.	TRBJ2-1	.	TGTGCCAGCAGCTTAACTCGCACAGGAATGAATGAGCAGTTCTTC	CASSLTRTGMNEQFF
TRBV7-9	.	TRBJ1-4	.	TGTGCCAGCAGCTTAGCGCTTGCGAGGGGGAATGAAAAACTGTTTTTT	CASSLALARGNEKLFF
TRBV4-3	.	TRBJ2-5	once	TGCGCCAGCAGCCAAGAGTGGTTTGACTACCGATTCCAAGAGACCCAGTACTTC	CASSQEWFDYRFQETQYF
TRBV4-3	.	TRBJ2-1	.	TGCGCCAGCAGCCAAGATAGTAGGCCATACAATGAGCAGTTCTTC	CASSQDSRPYNEQFF
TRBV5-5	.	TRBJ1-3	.	TGTGCCAGCAGCTTGGCGCCAGGGTTGAGCTCTGGAAACACCATATATTTT	CASSLAPGLSSGNTIYF
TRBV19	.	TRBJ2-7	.	TGTGCCAGTAAAGTGGGAACCGGGAGCTCCTACGAGCAGTACTTC	CASKVGTGSSYEQYF
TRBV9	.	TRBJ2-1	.	TGTGCCAGCAGCGTAGCAGCAGGCGAGCAGTTCTTC	CASSVAAGEQFF
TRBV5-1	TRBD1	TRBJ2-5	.	TGCGCCAGCAGCAAGGGACAGGTCCAAGAGACCCAGTACTTC	CASSKGQVQETQYF
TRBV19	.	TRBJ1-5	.	TGTGCCAGTAGGATAGGGAGCTCCGGGCCCCAGCATTTT	CASRIGSSGPQHF
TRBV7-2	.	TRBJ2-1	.	TGTGCCAGCAGCTCACTAGCAGACAATGAGCAGTTCTTC	CASSSLADNEQFF
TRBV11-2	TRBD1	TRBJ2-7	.	TGTGCCAGCAGCCGCTTGGGACAGGGTATCAACGAGCAGTACTTC	CASSRLGQGINEQYF
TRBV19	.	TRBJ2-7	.	TGTGCCAGTAGTTCAGTGGCCGCTTCCGAGCAGTACTTC	CASSSVAASEQYF
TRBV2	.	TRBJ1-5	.	TGTGCCAGCAGTGAATACGAGCCCGGGATTCAGCCCCAGCATTTT	CASSEYEPGIQPQHF
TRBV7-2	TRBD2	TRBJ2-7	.	TGTGCCAGCAGCCCCTCGGGGAGCGGGGGCTTCAAGCAGTACTTC	CASSPSGSGGFKQYF
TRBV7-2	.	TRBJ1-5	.	TGTGCCAGCAGCTTTGAGAATAGCAATCAGCCCCAGCATTTT	CASSFENSNQPQHF
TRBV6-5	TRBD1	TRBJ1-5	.	TGTGCCAGCAGTTACCTTCGGGACAGCGGATTGCATTTT	CASSYLRDSGLHF
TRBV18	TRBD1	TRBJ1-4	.	TGTGCCAGCTCACGGGGACAGATAAATGAAAAACTGTTTTTT	CASSRGQINEKLFF
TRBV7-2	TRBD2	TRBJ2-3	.	TGTGCCAGCAGCTTAGGGACCCTTGTGGGGGGGGGCACAGATACGCAGTATTTT	CASSLGTLVGGGTDTQYF
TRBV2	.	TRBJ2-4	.	TGTGCCAGCAGCCGGGATCTAAGGGGAGCCAAAAACATTCAGTACTTC	CASSRDLRGAKNIQYF
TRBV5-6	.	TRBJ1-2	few	TGTGCCAGCAGCTTGCGTGGACTAAGGGGGGGCTACACCTTC	CASSLRGLRGGYTF
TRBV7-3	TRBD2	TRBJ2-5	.	TGTGCCAGCAGCCCAAACCGAGCGGGGAGGGGAGAGACCCAGTACTTC	CASSPNRAGRGETQYF